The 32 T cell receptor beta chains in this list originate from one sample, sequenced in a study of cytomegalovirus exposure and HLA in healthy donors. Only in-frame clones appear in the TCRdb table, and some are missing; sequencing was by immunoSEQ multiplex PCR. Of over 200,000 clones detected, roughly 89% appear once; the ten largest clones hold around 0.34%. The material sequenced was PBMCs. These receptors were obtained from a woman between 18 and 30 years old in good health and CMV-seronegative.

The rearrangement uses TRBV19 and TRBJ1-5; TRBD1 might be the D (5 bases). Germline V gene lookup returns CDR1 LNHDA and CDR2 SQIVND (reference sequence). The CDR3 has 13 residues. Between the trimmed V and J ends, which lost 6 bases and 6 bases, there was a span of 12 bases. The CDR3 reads CASRGREGQPQHF. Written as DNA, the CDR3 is TGTGCCAGTAGGGGCAGGGAGGGTCAGCCCCAGCATTTT.

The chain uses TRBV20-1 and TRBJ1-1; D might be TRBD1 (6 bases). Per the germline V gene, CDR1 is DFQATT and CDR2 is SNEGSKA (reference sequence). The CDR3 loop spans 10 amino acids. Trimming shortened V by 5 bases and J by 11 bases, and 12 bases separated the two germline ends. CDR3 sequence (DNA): TGCAGTGCTCCGGACAGTTCGGCTTTCTTT. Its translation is CSAPDSSAFF.

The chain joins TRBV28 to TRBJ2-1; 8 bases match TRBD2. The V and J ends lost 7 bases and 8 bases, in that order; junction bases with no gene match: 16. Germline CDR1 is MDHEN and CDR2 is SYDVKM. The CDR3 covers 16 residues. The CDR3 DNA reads TGTGCCAGCACCGATTGGACGGGGGGGATGGTGGATGAGCAGTTCTTC. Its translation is CASTDWTGGMVDEQFF. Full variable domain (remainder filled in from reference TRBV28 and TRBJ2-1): DVKVTQSSRYLVKRTGEKVFLECVQDMDHENMFWYRQDPGLGLRLIYFSYDVKMKEKGDIPEGYSVSREKKERFSLILESASTNQTSMYLCASTDWTGGMVDEQFFGPGTRLTVL.

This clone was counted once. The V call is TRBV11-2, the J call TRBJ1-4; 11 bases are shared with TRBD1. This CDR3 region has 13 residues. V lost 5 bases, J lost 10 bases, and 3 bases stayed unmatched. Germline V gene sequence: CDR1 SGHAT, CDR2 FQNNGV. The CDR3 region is CASSGTGGVKLFF. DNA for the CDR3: TGTGCCAGCAGCGGGACAGGGGGGGTAAAACTGTTTTTT.

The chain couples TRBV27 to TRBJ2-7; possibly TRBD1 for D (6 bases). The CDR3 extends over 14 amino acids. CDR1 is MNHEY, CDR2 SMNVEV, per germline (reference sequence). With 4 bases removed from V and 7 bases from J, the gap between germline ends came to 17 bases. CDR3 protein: CASSSQGIVREQYF. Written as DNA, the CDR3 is TGTGCCAGCAGTTCGCAGGGGATAGTGAGGGAGCAGTACTTC.

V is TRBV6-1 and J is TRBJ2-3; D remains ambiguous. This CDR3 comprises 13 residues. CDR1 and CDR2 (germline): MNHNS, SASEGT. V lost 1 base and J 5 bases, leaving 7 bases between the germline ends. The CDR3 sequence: CASSEERLDTQYF. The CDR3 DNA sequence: TGTGCCAGCAGTGAAGAGAGACTAGATACGCAGTATTTT.

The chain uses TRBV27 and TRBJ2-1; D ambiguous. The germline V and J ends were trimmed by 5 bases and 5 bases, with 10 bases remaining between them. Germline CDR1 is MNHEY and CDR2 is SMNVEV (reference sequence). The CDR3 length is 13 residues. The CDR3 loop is CASSRLTHNEQFF. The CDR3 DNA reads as TGTGCCAGCAGTCGATTAACACACAATGAGCAGTTCTTC.

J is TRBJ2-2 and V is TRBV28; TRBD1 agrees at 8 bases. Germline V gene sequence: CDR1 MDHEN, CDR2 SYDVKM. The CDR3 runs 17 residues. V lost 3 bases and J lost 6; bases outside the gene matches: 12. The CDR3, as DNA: TGTGCCAGCAGTTTCTTAAGGACAGGGTCGGGGGCCGGGGAGCTGTTTTTT. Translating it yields CASSFLRTGSGAGELFF.

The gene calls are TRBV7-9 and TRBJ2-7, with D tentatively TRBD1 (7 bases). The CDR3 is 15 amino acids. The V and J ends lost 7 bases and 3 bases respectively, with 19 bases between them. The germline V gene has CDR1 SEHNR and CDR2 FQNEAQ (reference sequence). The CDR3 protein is CASTHTGGQSYEQYF. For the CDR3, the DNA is TGTGCCAGCACCCATACCGGGGGACAGAGCTACGAGCAGTACTTC.

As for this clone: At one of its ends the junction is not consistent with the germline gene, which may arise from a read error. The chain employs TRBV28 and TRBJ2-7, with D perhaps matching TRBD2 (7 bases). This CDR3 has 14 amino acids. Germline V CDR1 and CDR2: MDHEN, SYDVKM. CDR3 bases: TGCACGACGAAAGGCGGGGGCGAGTCCTACGAGCAGTACTTC. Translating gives CTTKGGGESYEQYF.

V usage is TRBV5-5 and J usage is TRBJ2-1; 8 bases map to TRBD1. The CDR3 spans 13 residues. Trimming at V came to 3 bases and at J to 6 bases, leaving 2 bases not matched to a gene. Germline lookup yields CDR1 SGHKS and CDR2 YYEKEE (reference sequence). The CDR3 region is CASSSGQVNEQFF. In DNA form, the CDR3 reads TGTGCCAGCAGCTCGGGACAGGTCAATGAGCAGTTCTTC.

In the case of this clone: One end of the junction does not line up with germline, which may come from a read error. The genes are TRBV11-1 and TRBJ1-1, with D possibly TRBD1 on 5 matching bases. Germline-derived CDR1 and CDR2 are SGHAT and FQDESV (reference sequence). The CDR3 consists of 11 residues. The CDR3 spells CASSWGASLIF. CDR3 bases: TGTGCCAGCAGCTGGGGCGCCAGTTTAATCTTT.

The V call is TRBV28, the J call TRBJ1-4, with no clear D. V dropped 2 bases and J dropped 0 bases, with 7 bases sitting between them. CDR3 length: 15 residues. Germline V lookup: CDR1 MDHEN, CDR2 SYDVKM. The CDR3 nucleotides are TGTGCCAGCAGTTTAGTGGGCACAACTAATGAAAAACTGTTTTTT. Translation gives CASSLVGTTNEKLFF.

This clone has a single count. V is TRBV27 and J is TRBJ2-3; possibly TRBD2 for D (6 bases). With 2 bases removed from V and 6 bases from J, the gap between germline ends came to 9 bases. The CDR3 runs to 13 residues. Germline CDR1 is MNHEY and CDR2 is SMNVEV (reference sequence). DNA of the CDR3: TGTGCCAGCAGTTTAGTGGGGAGGGATACGCAGTATTTT. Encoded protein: CASSLVGRDTQYF.

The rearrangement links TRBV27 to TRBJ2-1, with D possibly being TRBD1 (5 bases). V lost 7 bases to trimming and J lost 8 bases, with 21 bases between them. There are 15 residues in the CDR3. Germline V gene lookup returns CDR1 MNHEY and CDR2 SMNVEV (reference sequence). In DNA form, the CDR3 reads TGTGCCAGCACCCTAGGATCAGGGAAACTCCATGAGCAGTTCTTC. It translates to CASTLGSGKLHEQFF.

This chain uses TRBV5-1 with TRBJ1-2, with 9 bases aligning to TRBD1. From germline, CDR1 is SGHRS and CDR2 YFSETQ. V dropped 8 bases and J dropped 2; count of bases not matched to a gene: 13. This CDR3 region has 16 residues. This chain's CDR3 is CASQPGQGATNYGYTF. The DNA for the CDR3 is TGCGCCAGTCAACCGGGACAGGGAGCAACAAACTATGGCTACACCTTC.

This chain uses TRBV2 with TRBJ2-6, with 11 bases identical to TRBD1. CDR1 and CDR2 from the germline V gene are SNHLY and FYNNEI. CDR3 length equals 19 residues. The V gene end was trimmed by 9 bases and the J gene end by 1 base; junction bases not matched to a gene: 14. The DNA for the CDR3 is TGTGCCAGTGAAGCGGATGGACAGGGGGCGTTTTCTGGGGCCAACGTCCTGACTTTC. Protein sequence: CASEADGQGAFSGANVLTF.

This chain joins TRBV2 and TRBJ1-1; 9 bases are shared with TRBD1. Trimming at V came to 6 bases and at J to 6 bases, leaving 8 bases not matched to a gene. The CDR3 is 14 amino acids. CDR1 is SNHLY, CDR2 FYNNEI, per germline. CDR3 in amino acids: CASRGDRVVSEAFF. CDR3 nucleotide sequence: TGTGCCAGCAGGGGGGACAGGGTGGTTTCTGAAGCTTTCTTT.

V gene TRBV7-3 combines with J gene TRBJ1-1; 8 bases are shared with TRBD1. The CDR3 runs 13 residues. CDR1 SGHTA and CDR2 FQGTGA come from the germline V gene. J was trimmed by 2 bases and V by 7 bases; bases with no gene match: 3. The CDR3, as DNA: TGTGCCAGCAAGACAGGGGCCAACACTGAAGCTTTCTTT. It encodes CASKTGANTEAFF. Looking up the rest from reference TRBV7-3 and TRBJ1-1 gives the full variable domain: GAGVSQTPSNKVTEKGKYVELRCDPISGHTALYWYRQSLGQGPEFLIYFQGTGAADDSGLPNDRFFAVRPEGSVSTLKIQRTERGDSAVYLCASKTGANTEAFFGQGTRLTVV.

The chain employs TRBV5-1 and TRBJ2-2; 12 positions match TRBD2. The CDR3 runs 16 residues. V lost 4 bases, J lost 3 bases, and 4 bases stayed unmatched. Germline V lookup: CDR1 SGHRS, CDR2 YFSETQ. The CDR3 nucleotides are TGCGCCAGCAGCGCCGGACTAGCGGGGCACACCGGGGAGCTGTTTTTT. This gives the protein CASSAGLAGHTGELFF.

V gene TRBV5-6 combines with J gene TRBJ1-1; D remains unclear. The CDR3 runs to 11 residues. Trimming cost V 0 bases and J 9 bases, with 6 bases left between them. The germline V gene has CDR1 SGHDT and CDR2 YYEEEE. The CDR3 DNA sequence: TGTGCCAGCAGCTTGGGTTCTCAAGCTTTCTTT. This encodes CASSLGSQAFF.

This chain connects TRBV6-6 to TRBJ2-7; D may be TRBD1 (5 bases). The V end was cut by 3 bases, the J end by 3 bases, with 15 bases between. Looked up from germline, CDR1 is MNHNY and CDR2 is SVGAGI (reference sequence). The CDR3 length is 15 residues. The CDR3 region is CASSYERQKIYEQYF. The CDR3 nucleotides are TGTGCCAGCAGTTATGAACGACAGAAGATCTACGAGCAGTACTTC.

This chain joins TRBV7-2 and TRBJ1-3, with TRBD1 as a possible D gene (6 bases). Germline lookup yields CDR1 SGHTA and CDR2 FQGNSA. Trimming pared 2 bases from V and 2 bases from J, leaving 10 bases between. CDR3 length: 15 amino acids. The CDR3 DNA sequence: TGTGCCAGCAGCTTACAGGGGCATCCTGGAAACACCATATATTTT. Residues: CASSLQGHPGNTIYF.

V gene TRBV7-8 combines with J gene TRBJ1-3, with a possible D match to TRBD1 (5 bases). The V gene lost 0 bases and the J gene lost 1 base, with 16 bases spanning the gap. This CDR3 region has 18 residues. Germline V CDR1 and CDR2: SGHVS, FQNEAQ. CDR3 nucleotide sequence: TGTGCCAGCAGCTTAGCGAGGGCCGGGGGTGATTCTGGAAACACCATATATTTT. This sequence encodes CASSLARAGGDSGNTIYF. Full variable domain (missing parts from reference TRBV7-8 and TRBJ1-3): GAGVSQSPRYKVAKRGQDVALRCDPISGHVSLFWYQQALGQGPEFLTYFQNEAQLDKSGLPSDRFFAERPEGSVSTLKIQRTQQEDSAVYLCASSLARAGGDSGNTIYFGEGSWLTVV.

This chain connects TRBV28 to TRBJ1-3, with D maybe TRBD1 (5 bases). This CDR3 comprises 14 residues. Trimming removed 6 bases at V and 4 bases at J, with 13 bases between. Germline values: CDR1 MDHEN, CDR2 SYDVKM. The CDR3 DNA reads TGTGCCAGCAGACCGCACAGGTCCGGAAACACCATATATTTT. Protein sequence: CASRPHRSGNTIYF. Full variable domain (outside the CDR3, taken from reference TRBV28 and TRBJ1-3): DVKVTQSSRYLVKRTGEKVFLECVQDMDHENMFWYRQDPGLGLRLIYFSYDVKMKEKGDIPEGYSVSREKKERFSLILESASTNQTSMYLCASRPHRSGNTIYFGEGSWLTVV.

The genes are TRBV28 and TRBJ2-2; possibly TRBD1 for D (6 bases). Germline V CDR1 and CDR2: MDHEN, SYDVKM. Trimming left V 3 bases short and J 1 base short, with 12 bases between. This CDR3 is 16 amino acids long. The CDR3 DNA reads TGTGCCAGCAGTTTGTCGCCGACAGGGAACACCGGGGAGCTGTTTTTT. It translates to CASSLSPTGNTGELFF.

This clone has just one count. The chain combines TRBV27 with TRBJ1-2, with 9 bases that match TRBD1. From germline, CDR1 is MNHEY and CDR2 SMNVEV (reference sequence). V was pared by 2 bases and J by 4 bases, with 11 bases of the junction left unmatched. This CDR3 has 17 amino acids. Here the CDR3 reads CASSLISRQGVAYGYTF. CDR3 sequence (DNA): TGTGCCAGCAGTTTAATTAGTAGACAGGGGGTTGCCTATGGCTACACCTTC.

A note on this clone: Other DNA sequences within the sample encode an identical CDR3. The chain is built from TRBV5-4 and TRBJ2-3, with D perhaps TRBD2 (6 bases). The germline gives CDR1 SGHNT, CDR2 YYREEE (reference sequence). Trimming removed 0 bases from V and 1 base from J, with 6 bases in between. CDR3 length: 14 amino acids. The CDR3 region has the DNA TGTGCCAGCAGCTTGGGGGGGGGCACAGATACGCAGTATTTT. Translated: CASSLGGGTDTQYF.

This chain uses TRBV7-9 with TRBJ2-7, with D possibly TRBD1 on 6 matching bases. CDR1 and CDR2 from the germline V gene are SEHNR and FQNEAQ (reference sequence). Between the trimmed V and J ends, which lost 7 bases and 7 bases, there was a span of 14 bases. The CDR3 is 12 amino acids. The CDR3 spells CASTLGAWEQYF. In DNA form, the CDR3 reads TGTGCCAGCACCCTGGGGGCCTGGGAGCAGTACTTC.

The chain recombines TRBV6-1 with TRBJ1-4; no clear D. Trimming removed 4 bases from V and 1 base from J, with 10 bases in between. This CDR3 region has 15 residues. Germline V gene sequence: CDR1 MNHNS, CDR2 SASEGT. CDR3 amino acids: CASSALPRTNEKLFF. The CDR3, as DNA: TGTGCCAGCAGTGCCCTTCCTAGAACTAATGAAAAACTGTTTTTT.

The CDR3 is CASSPGQIAFEQFF. The CDR3 DNA is TGTGCCAGCAGTCCGGGACAGATCGCTTTTGAGCAGTTCTTC. The V and J genes are TRBV28 and TRBJ2-1; TRBD1 matches 7 bases. The CDR3 has 14 amino acids. Trimming at V came to 5 bases and at J to 9 bases, leaving 10 bases not matched to a gene. CDR1 and CDR2 from the germline V gene are MDHEN and SYDVKM.

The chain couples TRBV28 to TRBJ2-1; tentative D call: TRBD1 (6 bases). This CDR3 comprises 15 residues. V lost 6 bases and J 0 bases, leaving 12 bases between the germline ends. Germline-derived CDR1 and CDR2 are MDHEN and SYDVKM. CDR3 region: CASRSWGLSYNEQFF. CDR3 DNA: TGTGCCAGCAGATCTTGGGGGCTCTCCTACAATGAGCAGTTCTTC.